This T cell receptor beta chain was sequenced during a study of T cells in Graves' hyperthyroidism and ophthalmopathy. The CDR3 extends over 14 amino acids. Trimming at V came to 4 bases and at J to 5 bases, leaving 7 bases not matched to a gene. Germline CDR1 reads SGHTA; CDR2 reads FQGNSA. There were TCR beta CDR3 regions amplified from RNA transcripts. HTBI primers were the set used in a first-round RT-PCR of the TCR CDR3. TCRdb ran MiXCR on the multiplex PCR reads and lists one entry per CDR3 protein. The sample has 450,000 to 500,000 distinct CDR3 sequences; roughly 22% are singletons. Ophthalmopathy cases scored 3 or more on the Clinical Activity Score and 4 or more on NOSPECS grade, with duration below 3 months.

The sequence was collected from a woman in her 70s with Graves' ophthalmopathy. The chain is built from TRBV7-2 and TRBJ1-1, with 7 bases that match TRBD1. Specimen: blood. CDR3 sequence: CASSSQGERTEAFF. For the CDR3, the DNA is TGTGCCAGCAGCTCCCAGGGGGAAAGGACTGAAGCTTTCTTT.